This TCR beta chain was recovered during a study of monozygotic twins with inflammatory bowel disease (dated by TCRdb to the late 2010s). Regarding the research as a whole: In total, 28 monozygotic twin pairs made up the full study: 19 Danish pairs, all IBD-discordant, plus nine German pairs, of which four were IBD-concordant and five were IBD-discordant. Disease-associated traits were sought mainly through comparisons between IBD patients and their genetically identical healthy co-twins within discordant pairs. Each individual had, on average, about 151 000 unique TCRalpha sequences and 181 000 unique TCRbeta sequences available for analysis. General study outcomes and caveats: Concordant and discordant twins showed no difference in repertoire similarity, possibly because of limited statistical power. Differing immunosuppressive treatments among patients may have added background noise and inter-individual variability to the repertoires. Compared with healthy twins, IBD patients had fewer clonotypes in common with other individuals, a difference most pronounced in patients showing signs of disease activity. No single strong signal or clonotype linked to IBD turned up in the results, so the idea that one exists was not supported. Measured by the inverse Simpson index, TCRbeta repertoire diversity was lower in IBD patients than in their healthy co-twins. Different T cell subtypes could not be distinguished in the analysis.

The CDR3 sequence holds 16 residues, the cysteine and phenylalanine included. DNA is not on record. Per the germline V gene, MNHNS is the CDR1 and SASEGT is the CDR2. Libraries were constructed by 5' RACE. The input for every TCR library was around 3,800 ng of total RNA. For each sample, cDNA was synthesized in eight separate reactions using SMARTScribe reverse transcriptase. During cDNA synthesis, template switching was used to introduce unique molecular identifiers that contained a 6-nucleotide sample barcode. TCRalpha and TCRbeta cDNA was amplified by two nested PCRs of around 16 and 10 cycles, with bead purification after each PCR. Before amplification, the cDNA was treated with uracil DNA-glycosylase and purified using the QIAquick PCR purification kit. The second PCR was the step at which Illumina TruSeq-compatible adapters and sample-specific barcodes were added. Library quality and concentration were assessed using TapeStation and Qubit, and roughly 5.5 ng of each library was pooled. Pooled libraries were sequenced on an Illumina HiSeq2500 single-index Rapid Run with 2 x 100 bp reads and custom sequencing primers. The original pipeline was this. PCR and sequencing errors were corrected by UMI-based consensus assembly using MiGEC version 1.2.6. V(D)J alignment, clonotype assembly and CDR3 extraction were performed with MiXCR version 2.1.1. Normalisation of gene usage, clonotype sharing and MAIT/NKT TCR abundance was achieved by analysing the top 1000, 10 000 and 20 000 clonotypes per sample. After downsampling to 27 000 UMIs, diversity was calculated as the inverse Simpson index using the vegan R package. Statistical testing used paired Mann-Whitney U tests on the discordant twin pairs and applied Benjamini-Hochberg correction for multiple testing. TCRdb reprocessed the sequencing reads and holds a single record per CDR3 protein sequence, with no DNA. TCRdb, rather than the study authors, made the V and J calls. The sample has approximately 390,000 distinct CDR3 sequences on record. Of the sample, 2% to 3% is held by the ten largest clones.

On this clonotype: Its antigen is still unknown.

From each donor, a roughly 2.3 ml peripheral blood sample was collected into PAXgene tubes and stored at -80 degrees C. Without any T cell sorting, total RNA was extracted from whole blood using the PAXgene blood miRNA kit on an automated QIAcube. Peripheral blood from monozygotic twin pairs who were concordant or discordant for inflammatory bowel disease underwent deep TCRalpha and TCRbeta repertoire profiling using unique molecular barcoding. Smoking habits were recorded for all twin pairs, and individuals were classified as current, former or never smokers. This receptor chain uses TRBV6-1 and TRBJ2-6; TCRdb designates TRBD2, a call that cannot be tested without DNA. This clonotype was sampled from a human donor with ulcerative colitis or Crohn's disease, or a healthy co-twin of an affected twin (not recorded which). The specimen was blood. The CDR3 in this case is CATRRDSSSGANVLTF.